This T cell receptor beta chain is from a study of cytomegalovirus exposure and HLA in healthy donors. Primers included in the PCR were 60 Vbeta and 13 Jbeta primers. TCRdb's table, derived via immunoSEQ multiplex PCR, lists solely in-frame clones and lacks some. The sample includes fewer than 110,000 clones, 73% of them seen just once. In this sample, this clone turned up a few times. The junction had 7 bases not matched to a gene; V was cut back by 5 bases and J by 2 bases. There are 15 residues in the CDR3. Germline CDR1 reads KGHSH; CDR2 reads LQKENI. The clonotype comes from a man aged 30-40 years in good health and CMV-seronegative. Sample: PBMCs. The rearrangement links TRBV18 to TRBJ2-5; TRBD2 matches 8 bases. Here the CDR3 reads CASSSDSGVQETQYF. The CDR3 nucleotides are TGTGCCAGCTCATCCGATAGCGGGGTGCAAGAGACCCAGTACTTC. Supplemented by reference TRBV18 and TRBJ2-5, the full variable domain reads NAGVMQNPRHLVRRRGQEARLRCSPMKGHSHVYWYRQLPEEGLKFMVYLQKENIIDESGMPKERFSAEFPKEGPSILRIQQVVRGDSAAYFCASSSDSGVQETQYFGPGTRLLVL.